This TCR beta chain was identified in a study of blood T cell dynamics during melanoma immunotherapy. Germline CDR1 reads SGHDN; CDR2 reads FVKESK. V shed 4 bases and J shed 0 bases, with 10 bases lying between them. The length of the CDR3 is 16 residues. As to time point: week 3, after first cycle of checkpoint inhibitor. DNA loading was fixed at around 0.35 ug for all bulk PBMC samples. Repertoires were generated with immunoSEQ multiplex PCR, while TCRdb's copy carries only in-frame clones and drops some. The table shows thousands of clones, with roughly 91% occurring only once. The rearrangement uses TRBV14 and TRBJ1-6, with no clear D. The clonotype was recovered from a human donor with melanoma. The sequencing used blood, collected from a patient treated with checkpoint blockade. The CDR3 protein is CASSLRPASYNSPLHF. The CDR3 DNA sequence: TGTGCCAGCAGCCTCCGGCCGGCCTCCTATAATTCACCCCTCCACTTT.